One and the same sample provided the 5 T cell receptor beta chains below, sequenced in a study of cytomegalovirus exposure and HLA in healthy donors. TCRdb keeps only in-frame clones here, not all; method: immunoSEQ multiplex PCR. There are roughly 150,000 clones in the sample; roughly 84% occur only once, and 10% lies in the top ten. The source material was PBMCs. The receptors originated from a man younger than 40 in good health and CMV-seropositive.

This chain joins TRBV5-1 and TRBJ1-2, with 10 bases fitting TRBD1. CDR3 length: 15 residues. The germline V gene encodes CDR1 SGHRS and CDR2 YFSETQ. J lost 7 bases, V lost 4 bases, and 10 bases had no gene match. CDR3 in DNA: TGCGCCAGCAGCCTCGGACAGGGGGGTAGTGTTGGCTACACCTTC. Its translation: CASSLGQGGSVGYTF.

The rearrangement uses TRBV18 and TRBJ1-2, with 8 bases matching TRBD1. The V gene's germline CDR1 is KGHSH and CDR2 LQKENI. The J segment lost 4 bases and the V segment lost 3 bases, leaving 10 bases of the junction unmatched. This CDR3 region has 16 residues. The DNA of the CDR3 is TGTGCCAGCTCACCTATAACGAATACAGGGGGCTATGGCTACACCTTC. As protein: CASSPITNTGGYGYTF.

The chain combines TRBV7-9 with TRBJ1-6; 7 bases are a match to TRBD1. The germline CDR1 and CDR2 sequences are SEHNR and FQNEAQ (reference sequence). This CDR3 spans 15 amino acids. The V gene end was trimmed by 1 base and the J gene end by 6 bases; junction bases not matched to a gene: 3. The DNA of the CDR3 is TGTGCCAGCAGCTTAGTTGGGGACAGTAATTCACCCCTCCACTTT. Amino acids: CASSLVGDSNSPLHF.

The sample holds a few counts of this clone. The chain links TRBV9 to TRBJ1-1; TRBD1 is a possible D gene (6 bases). CDR1 and CDR2 from the germline V gene are SGDLS and YYNGEE. V shed 2 bases and J shed 3 bases, with 8 bases lying between them. The CDR3 runs to 13 residues. CDR3: CASSVSGDTEAFF. The CDR3 bases are TGTGCCAGCAGCGTGTCAGGGGACACTGAAGCTTTCTTT.

The chain has TRBV28 and TRBJ2-7, with D possibly being TRBD1 (6 bases). Germline CDR1 MDHEN, CDR2 SYDVKM. The CDR3 sequence is 13 residues long. Trimming removed 9 bases at V and 5 bases at J, with 17 bases between. Here the CDR3 DNA reads TGTGCCAGTCTCCCCGGACAGTCCCACGAGCAGTACTTC. It codes for CASLPGQSHEQYF.